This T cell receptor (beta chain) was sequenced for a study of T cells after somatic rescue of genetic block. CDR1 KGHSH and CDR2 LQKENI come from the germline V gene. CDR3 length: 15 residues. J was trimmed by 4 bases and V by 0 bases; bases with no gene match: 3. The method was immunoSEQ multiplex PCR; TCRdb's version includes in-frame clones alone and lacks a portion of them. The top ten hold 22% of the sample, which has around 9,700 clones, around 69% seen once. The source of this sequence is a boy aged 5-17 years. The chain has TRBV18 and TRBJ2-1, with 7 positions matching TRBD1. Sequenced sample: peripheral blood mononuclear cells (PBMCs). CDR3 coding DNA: TGTGCCAGCTCACCACCGGGACAGAGTTACAATGAGCAGTTCTTC. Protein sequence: CASSPPGQSYNEQFF.